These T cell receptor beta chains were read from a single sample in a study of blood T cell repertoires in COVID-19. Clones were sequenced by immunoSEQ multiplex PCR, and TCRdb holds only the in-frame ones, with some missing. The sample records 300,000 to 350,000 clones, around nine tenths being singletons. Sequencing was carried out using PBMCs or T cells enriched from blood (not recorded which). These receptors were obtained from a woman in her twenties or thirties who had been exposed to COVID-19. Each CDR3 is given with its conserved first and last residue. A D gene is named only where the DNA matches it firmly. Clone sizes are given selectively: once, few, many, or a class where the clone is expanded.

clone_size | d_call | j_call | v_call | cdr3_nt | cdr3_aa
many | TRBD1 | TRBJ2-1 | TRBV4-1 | TGCGCCAGCAGCCACGGACAGGGGAAAGGGCAGTTCTTC | CASSHGQGKGQFF
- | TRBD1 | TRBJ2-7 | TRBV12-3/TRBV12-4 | TGTGCCAGCACGACAGGGGGCATGAGAGAGCAGTACTTC | CASTTGGMREQYF
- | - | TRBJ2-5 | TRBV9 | TGTGCCAGCAGCCCTTCTGCGACTAGAGGGGAGACCCAGTACTTC | CASSPSATRGETQYF
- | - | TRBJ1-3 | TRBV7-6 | TGTGCCAGCAGCTTAGCACGGACAGGAAACACCATATATTTT | CASSLARTGNTIYF
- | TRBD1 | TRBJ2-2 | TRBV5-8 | TGTGCCAGCAGCATATACAGGGGGCGGAACACCGGGGAGCTGTTTTTT | CASSIYRGRNTGELFF
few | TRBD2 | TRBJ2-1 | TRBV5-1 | TGCGCCAGCAGCCGAGCCGCTAGCGGGGGGGCGGTGGATGAGCAGTTCTTC | CASSRAASGGAVDEQFF
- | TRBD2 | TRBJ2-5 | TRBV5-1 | TGCGCCAGCAGCTCGACTAGCGGGGAGTCGAAGACCCAGTACTTC | CASSSTSGESKTQYF
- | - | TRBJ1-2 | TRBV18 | TGTGCCAGCTCCACCGCCGAGGGAGGCTACACCTTC | CASSTAEGGYTF
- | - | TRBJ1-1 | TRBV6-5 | TGTGCCAGCAGTTACGGGCCCCCGACGATGAACACTGAAGCTTTCTTT | CASSYGPPTMNTEAFF
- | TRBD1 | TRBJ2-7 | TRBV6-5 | TGTGCCAGCAGTAAGGACAGGGGAATTGACGAGCAGTACTTC | CASSKDRGIDEQYF
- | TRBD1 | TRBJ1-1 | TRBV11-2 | TGTGCCAGCTCAGGGGGCGTTCGTGGAGCTTTCTTT | CASSGGVRGAFF
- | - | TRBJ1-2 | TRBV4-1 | TGCGCCAGCAGCCTGGGCCTTCACTATGGCTACACCTTC | CASSLGLHYGYTF
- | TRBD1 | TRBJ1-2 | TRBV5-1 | TGCGCCAGCAGCTTGATCGGGACAGGGGTCTCCTATGGCTACACCTTC | CASSLIGTGVSYGYTF
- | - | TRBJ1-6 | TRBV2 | TGTGCCAGCAGTTCAGGAAGGAATTCACCCCTCCACTTT | CASSSGRNSPLHF
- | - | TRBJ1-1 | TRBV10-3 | TGTGCCACTCAGAGGGACATGAACACTGAAGCTTTCTTT | CATQRDMNTEAFF
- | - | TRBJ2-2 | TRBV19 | TGTGCCAGTAGTATAATAGGGGTTAACACCGGGGAGCTGTTTTTT | CASSIIGVNTGELFF
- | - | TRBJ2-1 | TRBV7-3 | TGTGCCAGCAGCTTAGGTAGTGCCTCTATCCACAATGAGCAGTTCTTC | CASSLGSASIHNEQFF
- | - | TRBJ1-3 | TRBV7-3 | TGTGCCAGCAGCCCCGACAGGAGCTCTGGAAACACCATATATTTT | CASSPDRSSGNTIYF
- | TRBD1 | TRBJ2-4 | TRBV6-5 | TGTGCCACCCGGGGACAGATCAAAAACATTCAGTACTTC | CATRGQIKNIQYF
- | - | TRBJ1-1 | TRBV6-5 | TGTGCCAGCAGGAAGAGGGGGTGGGAGGAAGCTTTCTTT | CASRKRGWEEAFF
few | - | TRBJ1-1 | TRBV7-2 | TGTGCCAGCAGACTACCGGGGAGGGTAGGTAAGACTGAAGCTTTCTTT | CASRLPGRVGKTEAFF
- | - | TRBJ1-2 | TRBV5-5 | TGTGCCAGCAGCTTTGGGTACGGGAACTATGGCTACACCTTC | CASSFGYGNYGYTF
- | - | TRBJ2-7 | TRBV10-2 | TGCGCCAGCAGACCCGTGCGGGGGCTCGACGAGCAGTACTTC | CASRPVRGLDEQYF
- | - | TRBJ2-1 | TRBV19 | TGTGCCAGTAGTGGACAGGCGGGGAATGAGCAGTTCTTC | CASSGQAGNEQFF
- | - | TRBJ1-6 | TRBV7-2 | TGTGCCAGCAGCTTAGCGCCTGGGGGGAATTCACCCCTCCACTTT | CASSLAPGGNSPLHF
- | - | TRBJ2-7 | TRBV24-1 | TGTGCCACCAGTGATAGGGACAACTCCTACGAGCAGTACTTC | CATSDRDNSYEQYF
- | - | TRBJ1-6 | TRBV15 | TGTGCCACCATCGCCGACTTGAGCTCCTATAATTCACCCCTCCACTTT | CATIADLSSYNSPLHF
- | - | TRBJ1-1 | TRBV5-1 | TGCGCCAGCAGCTTTCCAGGGCTGAACACTGAAGCTTTCTTT | CASSFPGLNTEAFF
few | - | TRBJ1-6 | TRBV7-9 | TGTGCCAGCAGCTTATCTGCGTCACCCCTCCACTTT | CASSLSASPLHF
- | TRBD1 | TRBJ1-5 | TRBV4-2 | TGTGCCAGCAGCCACGGACAGGGGGAAAGTAGAATGGGCAATCAGCCCCAGCATTTT | CASSHGQGESRMGNQPQHF
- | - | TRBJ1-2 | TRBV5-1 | TGCGCCAGCAGCTTAGATAACGGGGGGGTGTATGGCTACACCTTC | CASSLDNGGVYGYTF
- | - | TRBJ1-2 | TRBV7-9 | TGTGCCAGCAGCTTAGGGAAGGGGCAGGGGAAGGGCTATCGCTACACCTTC | CASSLGKGQGKGYRYTF
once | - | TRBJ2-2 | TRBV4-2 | TGTGCCAGCAGCCAAGCTGGACCGGCGGGGAGCGGGGAGCTGTTTTTT | CASSQAGPAGSGELFF
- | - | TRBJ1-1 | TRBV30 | TGTGCCTGGAGAGGAGGGGCGGTGAACACTGAAGCTTTCTTT | CAWRGGAVNTEAFF
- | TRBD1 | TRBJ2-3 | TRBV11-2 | TGTGCCAGCAGCTTAGGTATCAGGGGACAGGGCACAGATACGCAGTATTTT | CASSLGIRGQGTDTQYF
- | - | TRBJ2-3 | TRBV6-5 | TGTGCCAGCAGTTATCAGAGCACAGATACGCAGTATTTT | CASSYQSTDTQYF
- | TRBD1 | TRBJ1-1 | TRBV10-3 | TGTGCCATCAGTGAACGCCAGGGGGTCTCAACGAACACTGAAGCTTTCTTT | CAISERQGVSTNTEAFF
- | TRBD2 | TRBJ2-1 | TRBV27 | TGTGCCAGCAGTTTAGATAGCGGGGATTACAATGAGCAGTTCTTC | CASSLDSGDYNEQFF
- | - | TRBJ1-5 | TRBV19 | TGTGCCATATCCGGGGGACCTAATCAGCCCCAGCATTTT | CAISGGPNQPQHF
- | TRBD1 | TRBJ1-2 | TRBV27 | TGTGCCAGCAGTTTATACGGACAGGGGGGGAACCTGGCCTATGGCTACACCTTC | CASSLYGQGGNLAYGYTF
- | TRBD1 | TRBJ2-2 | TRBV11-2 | TGTGCCAGCAGCTTAGTGCAGGGGGCGCGCACCGGGGAGCTGTTTTTT | CASSLVQGARTGELFF
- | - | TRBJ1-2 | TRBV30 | TGTGCCTGGGGCGCGACAGGCTATGGCTACACCTTC | CAWGATGYGYTF
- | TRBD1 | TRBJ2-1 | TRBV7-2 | TGTGCCAGCAGCCAGGACAGGGGGGAGTACAATGAGCAGTTCTTC | CASSQDRGEYNEQFF
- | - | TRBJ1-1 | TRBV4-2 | TGTGCCAGCAGCCAAGATCGTTCTCGGCGGACTGAAGCTTTCTTT | CASSQDRSRRTEAFF
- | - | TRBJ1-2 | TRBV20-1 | TGCAGTGCTCAGGCCAATGGCTACACCTTC | CSAQANGYTF
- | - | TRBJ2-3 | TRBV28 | TGTGCCAGCAGTTCCCCCCCTGATACGCAGTATTTT | CASSSPPDTQYF
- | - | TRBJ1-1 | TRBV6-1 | TGTGCCAGCAGCCACGTACAGGTGAACACTGAAGCTTTCTTT | CASSHVQVNTEAFF
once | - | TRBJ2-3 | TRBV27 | TGTGCCAGCAGTTTATCGGGCCGTGGCACAGATACGCAGTATTTT | CASSLSGRGTDTQYF
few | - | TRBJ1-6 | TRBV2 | TGTGCCAGCATCAAAATGGACAGCCCCCTCCACTTT | CASIKMDSPLHF
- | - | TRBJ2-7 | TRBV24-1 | TGTGCCACCAGTGATTGGCGCCTGCACATCAACGGGGACGGGAGTAGTTACGAGCAGTACTTC | CATSDWRLHINGDGSSYEQYF
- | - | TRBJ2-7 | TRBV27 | TGTGCCAGCAGTTTATCGGGCTCCTACGGAGGCGAGCAGTACTTC | CASSLSGSYGGEQYF
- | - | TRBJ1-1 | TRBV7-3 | TGTGCCAGCAGCTACACAGGGTACACTGAAGCTTTCTTT | CASSYTGYTEAFF
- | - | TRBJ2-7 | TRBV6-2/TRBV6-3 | TGTGCCAGCAGTTCTCCGGACGGCCGGGGATACGAGCAGTACTTC | CASSSPDGRGYEQYF